This T cell receptor (beta chain) is drawn from a study of T cell clusters in autoimmune cytopenias. Broader study findings: TRB repertoire shifts in secondary cytopenia and chronic lymphocytic leukemia mostly reflected lymphoma, not autoimmunity.

This clonotype is medium-sized (0.01 to 0.1%) by frequency. Its antigen is as yet unknown. TRB amplification used approximately 250 ng of peripheral blood genomic DNA. This CDR3 has 12 amino acids. CDR1 SGHNT and CDR2 YYREEE come from the germline V gene (reference sequence). One tube held mixed TRB-A and TRB-B primer pools for touch-down PCR. TCRdb re-analyzed the multiplex PCR reads; it lists each CDR3 protein once, without DNA. The specimen's table records around 2,200 distinct CDR3 sequences. These sequences were also reported in another study, on T cell repertoires in aging, cancer and after chemotherapy. That paper states: Loss of evenness, beyond lost richness, contributed to age-related TCR diversity decline in cancer patients. Across the chemotherapy interval, each cancer cohort showed higher median generation probability, suggesting thymic rebound. Hematological cancer patients had lymphoid organ infiltration that may impair thymic emigration or T cell expansion.

This TCR came from a human donor with an autoimmune cytopenia or autoimmune hepatitis (not recorded which). The chain is built from TRBV5-4 and TRBJ2-5. Sequenced sample: peripheral blood. CDR3 protein: CASSLNQETQYF.